The 32 T cell receptor beta chains reported below all come from one sample, sequenced in a study of CD8 T cells in Susac syndrome. cDNA came from around 0.5 to 1 ug RNA primed by random hexamers. TCRdb independently ran MiXCR on the immunoSEQ multiplex PCR reads; one entry per CDR3 protein. The table shows around 160,000 distinct CDR3 sequences, with around 94% occurring only once. Sequenced: CD4+ T cells from PBMCs. The receptors shown here come from a human donor in good health.

CDR3 coding DNA: TGTGCCAGTAGTTTCACCGGGGCCGGCTCCTATAATTCACCCCTCCACTTT. Amino acid sequence: CASSFTGAGSYNSPLHF. This chain joins TRBV19 and TRBJ1-6; D is possibly TRBD1 (5 bases). CDR1 and CDR2 from the germline V gene are LNHDA and SQIVND (reference sequence). The CDR3 runs 17 residues. Trimming removed 5 bases at V and 0 bases at J, with 14 bases between.

The chain uses TRBV20-1 and TRBJ2-3, with 9 bases aligning to TRBD2. The CDR3 extends over 16 amino acids. Trimming took 0 bases from V and 3 from J; bases not matched to a gene: 7. Germline loops: CDR1 DFQATT, CDR2 SNEGSKA (reference sequence). The CDR3 DNA is TGCAGTGCTAGAGACTTGCGGGGGGGCACAACAGATACGCAGTATTTT. This translates into CSARDLRGGTTDTQYF.

This chain connects TRBV30 to TRBJ1-1; D is uncertain. The CDR3 runs 13 residues. Germline CDR1 and CDR2: GTSNPN and SVGIG (reference sequence). The V end was cut by 8 bases, the J end by 1 base, with 14 bases between. CDR3 region: CARQVAKNTEAFF. In DNA form, the CDR3 reads TGTGCCCGCCAAGTAGCGAAGAACACTGAAGCTTTCTTT.

The V call is TRBV28, the J call TRBJ2-7, with 9 bases matching TRBD1. The germline CDR1 and CDR2 sequences are MDHEN and SYDVKM. The length of the CDR3 is 15 residues. V shed 6 bases and J 3 bases; nucleotides not matched to a gene: 9. CDR3 nucleotides: TGTGCCAGCAGAGCAACCGGGACAGGGCTCTACGAGCAGTACTTC. Translated, it gives CASRATGTGLYEQYF.

V gene TRBV28 combines with J gene TRBJ1-2; perhaps TRBD1 as D (5 bases). Germline V gene sequence: CDR1 MDHEN, CDR2 SYDVKM. Trimming removed 8 bases at V and 7 bases at J, with 11 bases between. This CDR3 comprises 11 residues. CDR3 sequence (DNA): TGTGCCAGCGCCCGGGGGACTGGCTACACCTTC. Its translation is CASARGTGYTF.

V and J are TRBV2 and TRBJ2-7; TRBD1 matches at 7 bases. The CDR3 consists of 13 residues. Germline trimming cut 7 bases from V and 2 bases from J; bases unmatched to any gene: 5. Germline V CDR1 and CDR2: SNHLY, FYNNEI. CDR3 DNA: TGTGCCAGCATGGGGGACAGCACCTACGAGCAGTACTTC. Protein product: CASMGDSTYEQYF.

V gene TRBV7-3 combines with J gene TRBJ2-1; TRBD2 is a possible D gene (5 bases). CDR1 and CDR2 from the germline V gene are SGHTA and FQGTGA. The CDR3 runs to 13 residues. Trimming stripped 2 bases from V and 12 bases from J, with 14 bases between. CDR3 sequence (DNA): TGTGCCAGCAGCTTACTCCCCGAGGCGGGGCAGTTCTTC. Translated, it gives CASSLLPEAGQFF.

The chain recombines TRBV7-2 with TRBJ2-5; possible D gene TRBD2, 5 bases. This CDR3 is 14 amino acids long. V lost 5 bases to trimming and J lost 5 bases, with 15 bases between them. Germline lookup yields CDR1 SGHTA and CDR2 FQGNSA. CDR3 sequence: CASSPLAVRETQYF. The CDR3, as DNA: TGTGCCAGCAGCCCCCTAGCCGTCCGGGAGACCCAGTACTTC.

This chain uses TRBV20-1 with TRBJ2-3; 8 positions match TRBD2. Germline V CDR1 and CDR2: DFQATT, SNEGSKA (reference sequence). The trim removed 4 bases at V and 2 bases at J, leaving 14 bases unmatched. The CDR3 runs to 17 residues. The CDR3 bases are TGCAGTGCTACTCCCCTCCGGGGTAGCGGGGACACAGATACGCAGTATTTT. It yields the protein CSATPLRGSGDTDTQYF.

The chain's CDR3 is CASTPGVRAPLHF. The CDR3 DNA reads as TGTGCCAGCACCCCGGGGGTTAGGGCACCCCTCCACTTT. The gene calls are TRBV2 and TRBJ1-6, with D maybe TRBD1 (5 bases). CDR1 is SNHLY, CDR2 FYNNEI, per germline. CDR3 size: 13 residues. V lost 7 bases to trimming and J lost 11 bases, with 15 bases between them.

The rearrangement uses TRBV30 and TRBJ2-1; 8 bases fit TRBD1. This CDR3 region has 16 residues. The trim removed 2 bases at V and 2 bases at J, leaving 8 bases unmatched. Germline CDR1 GTSNPN, CDR2 SVGIG (reference sequence). CDR3 in amino acids: CAWSLQGATTYNEQFF. The DNA for the CDR3 is TGTGCCTGGAGTCTTCAGGGGGCGACCACCTACAATGAGCAGTTCTTC.

The chain has TRBV27 and TRBJ1-2, with D unresolved. Per the germline V gene, CDR1 is MNHEY and CDR2 is SMNVEV (reference sequence). This CDR3 spans 15 amino acids. V was cut by 0 bases and J by 4 bases, with 12 bases left in between. The CDR3 loop is CASSLSLREGYGYTF. The CDR3, as DNA: TGTGCCAGCAGTTTATCATTGAGGGAGGGCTATGGCTACACCTTC.

This sequence joins TRBV7-2 and TRBJ1-4; D is unclear. Germline CDR1 is SGHTA and CDR2 is FQGNSA. The V end was cut by 4 bases, the J end by 0 bases, with 6 bases between. CDR3 size: 14 residues. The CDR3 DNA sequence: TGTGCCAGCAGCTCGTCTGCAACTAATGAAAAACTGTTTTTT. It yields the protein CASSSSATNEKLFF.

V usage is TRBV18 and J usage is TRBJ2-7; D tentatively fits TRBD1 or TRBD2 (5 bases each). The V and J ends lost 2 bases and 2 bases respectively, with 13 bases between them. Germline loops: CDR1 KGHSH, CDR2 LQKENI. There are 15 residues in the CDR3. The chain's CDR3 is CASSPNRDGPYEQYF. In DNA form, the CDR3 reads TGTGCCAGCTCACCAAACCGGGACGGCCCCTACGAGCAGTACTTC.

The V and J genes are TRBV24-1 and TRBJ1-1; a possible D gene is TRBD1 (5 bases). The CDR3 is 13 amino acids. Germline lookup yields CDR1 KGHDR and CDR2 SFDVKD. Trimming removed 7 bases at V and 4 bases at J, with 12 bases between. CDR3 in DNA: TGTGCCACCAGAGCTGGGGGAGGCACTGAAGCTTTCTTT. Translation: CATRAGGGTEAFF.

The chain uses TRBV20-1 and TRBJ2-7; 7 bases are a match to TRBD1. With 0 bases clipped from V and 0 bases from J, the junction kept 5 bases outside the gene matches. The CDR3 sequence is 15 residues long. The germline CDR1 and CDR2 sequences are DFQATT and SNEGSKA (reference sequence). The CDR3 sequence: CSARDQGVDSYEQYF. The CDR3 bases are TGCAGTGCTAGAGATCAGGGGGTGGACTCCTACGAGCAGTACTTC.

The V and J genes are TRBV5-1 and TRBJ1-4; 7 nucleotides align to TRBD1. This CDR3 spans 16 amino acids. Losses at the gene ends were 3 bases for V and 3 bases for J; bases not matched to a gene: 8. The germline CDR1 and CDR2 sequences are SGHRS and YFSETQ. The CDR3 loop is CASSSLEGAANEKLFF. The CDR3 DNA follows: TGCGCCAGCAGCTCTCTCGAGGGGGCGGCTAATGAAAAACTGTTTTTT.

J is TRBJ2-5 and V is TRBV20-1, with TRBD1 matching 7 bases. This CDR3 spans 13 amino acids. Germline values: CDR1 DFQATT, CDR2 SNEGSKA (reference sequence). V shed 6 bases, J shed 1 base, and the junction held 5 bases outside the gene matches. This CDR3 reads CSAGTAVQETQYF. CDR3 DNA sequence: TGCAGTGCCGGGACAGCGGTCCAAGAGACCCAGTACTTC.

The CDR3 bases are TGCAGCGTTGATGGGGGGGGTTTGGCCACTGAAGCTTTCTTT. Translation: CSVDGGGLATEAFF. The genes are TRBV29-1 and TRBJ1-1, with D tentatively TRBD1 (5 bases). The CDR3 loop spans 14 amino acids. Deletions cut 3 bases from V and 4 bases from J, with 15 bases between. CDR1 is SQVTM, CDR2 ANQGSEA, per germline.

This clonotype was recorded a few times. This sequence joins TRBV12-3 or TRBV12-4 and TRBJ1-2, with 9 bases that match TRBD1. With V trimmed by 5 bases and J by 5 bases, 3 bases remained unmatched. This CDR3 has 13 residues. The CDR3, as DNA: TGTGCCAGCAGTCCCGGGACAGGGTATGGCTACACCTTC. Its translation: CASSPGTGYGYTF.

J is TRBJ2-7 and V is TRBV15; 12 nucleotides agree with TRBD1. The ends lost 1 base at V and 6 bases at J; junction bases unmatched: 4. Germline V gene sequence: CDR1 LNHNV, CDR2 YYDKDF (reference sequence). This CDR3 region has 15 residues. DNA for the CDR3: TGTGCCACCAGCAGAGCTGGGACAGGGGGCATCGAGCAGTACTTC. Translating gives CATSRAGTGGIEQYF. The variable domain in full, completed from reference TRBV15 and TRBJ2-7, reads DAMVIQNPRYQVTQFGKPVTLSCSQTLNHNVMYWYQQKSSQAPKLLFHYYDKDFNNEADTPDNFQSRRPNTSFCFLDIRSPGLGDTAMYLCATSRAGTGGIEQYFGPGTRLTVT.

V is TRBV30 and J is TRBJ1-1; D ambiguous. Trimming shortened V by 7 bases and J by 10 bases, and 7 bases separated the two germline ends. Germline CDR1 and CDR2: GTSNPN and SVGIG (reference sequence). The CDR3 is 8 amino acids. DNA for the CDR3: TGTGCCTCGGAGTTAGCTTTCTTT. This sequence encodes CASELAFF.

The chain links TRBV20-1 to TRBJ2-7, with 8 nucleotides matching TRBD2. In germline, CDR1 is DFQATT, CDR2 SNEGSKA (reference sequence). This CDR3 is 12 amino acids long. Unmatched junction bases numbered 9, after V lost 7 bases and J lost 7 bases. In DNA, the CDR3 is TGCAGTGTTTCGGGGGGGTCTTGGGAGCAGTACTTC. Its protein product is CSVSGGSWEQYF.

This clonotype was observed a single time. The rearrangement joins TRBV27 to TRBJ2-5, with D perhaps assigned TRBD1 or TRBD2 (5 bases each). V lost 8 bases and J 5 bases, leaving 15 bases between the germline ends. Germline CDR1 and CDR2: MNHEY and SMNVEV (reference sequence). The CDR3 sequence is 13 residues long. Here the CDR3 DNA reads TGTGCCAGCCGATTCGGGGCTCGGGAGACCCAGTACTTC. It translates to CASRFGARETQYF.

The chain couples TRBV9 to TRBJ2-2, with D perhaps given as TRBD1 or TRBD2 (7 bases each). The CDR3 is 15 residues long. The ends were cut back, 4 bases at V and 6 bases at J, with 16 bases in the middle. Germline CDR1 reads SGDLS; CDR2 reads YYNGEE. CDR3 in DNA: TGTGCCAGCAGCCCCAGACAGGGAGGGTCCGGGGAGCTGTTTTTT. It translates to CASSPRQGGSGELFF.

The chain carries TRBV6-4 and TRBJ2-1; 9 bases agree with TRBD1. Germline CDR1 MRHNA, CDR2 SNTAGT. V lost 6 bases to trimming and J lost 1 base; unmatched junction nucleotides: 4. The CDR3 extends over 15 amino acids. The CDR3 sequence is CASSLQGASYNEQFF. As DNA, the CDR3 is TGTGCCAGCAGCCTACAGGGGGCTTCCTACAATGAGCAGTTCTTC.

The chain links TRBV28 to TRBJ1-1; D is undetermined. V lost 3 bases to trimming and J lost 4 bases, with 9 bases between them. The CDR3 has 13 amino acids. CDR1 and CDR2 from the germline V gene are MDHEN and SYDVKM. CDR3 residues: CASSFSFSTEAFF. In nucleotides, the CDR3 is TGTGCCAGCAGTTTCTCATTCTCCACTGAAGCTTTCTTT.

The CDR3 protein is CSVPGQGIQETQYF. The CDR3 bases are TGCAGCGTTCCGGGACAGGGGATCCAAGAGACCCAGTACTTC. The chain couples TRBV29-1 to TRBJ2-5; 10 bases fit TRBD1. The CDR3 has 14 amino acids. Unmatched junction bases numbered 4, after V lost 5 bases and J lost 1 base. Germline V gene lookup returns CDR1 SQVTM and CDR2 ANQGSEA. Variable domain in full (rest from reference TRBV29-1 and TRBJ2-5): SAVISQKPSRDICQRGTSLTIQCQVDSQVTMMFWYRQQPGQSLTLIATANQGSEATYESGFVIDKFPISRPNLTFSTLTVSNMSPEDSSIYLCSVPGQGIQETQYFGPGTRLLVL.

CDR3 sequence: CSASRGETYYGYTF. DNA for the CDR3: TGCAGTGCTTCCCGGGGGGAGACTTACTATGGCTACACCTTC. The V and J genes are TRBV20-1 and TRBJ1-2, with D maybe TRBD1 (5 bases). With 5 bases removed from V and 3 bases from J, the gap between germline ends came to 16 bases. The CDR3 extends over 14 amino acids. The germline CDR1 and CDR2 sequences are DFQATT and SNEGSKA (reference sequence).

This rearrangement joins TRBV20-1 to TRBJ1-5, with D maybe TRBD1 (5 bases). Trimming took 5 bases from V and 5 from J, leaving 16 bases between them. Germline-derived CDR1 and CDR2 are DFQATT and SNEGSKA (reference sequence). The CDR3 sequence is 14 residues long. The CDR3 region has the DNA TGCAGTGCTGGCCGAACAGGAACGCATCAGCCCCAGCATTTT. Protein sequence: CSAGRTGTHQPQHF.

The gene calls are TRBV29-1 and TRBJ2-3, with a tentative D call TRBD1 (6 bases). The CDR3 totals 17 residues. The germline V and J ends were trimmed by 1 base and 2 bases, with 19 bases remaining between them. Germline V gene data show CDR1 as SQVTM and CDR2 as ANQGSEA. The DNA for the CDR3 is TGCAGCGTTGAAGTCTTTTTAGGGGACACCCTCACAGATACGCAGTATTTT. Translating it yields CSVEVFLGDTLTDTQYF.

The genes are TRBV2 and TRBJ1-6; no firm D call. V was shortened by 5 bases and J by 10 bases, with 18 bases between the two germline ends. Germline V gene sequence: CDR1 SNHLY, CDR2 FYNNEI. The CDR3 is made up of 15 amino acids. The CDR3 nucleotides read TGTGCCAGCAGTCGGGCGGGCCCCCTGGGGTCACCCCTCCACTTT. It yields the protein CASSRAGPLGSPLHF.